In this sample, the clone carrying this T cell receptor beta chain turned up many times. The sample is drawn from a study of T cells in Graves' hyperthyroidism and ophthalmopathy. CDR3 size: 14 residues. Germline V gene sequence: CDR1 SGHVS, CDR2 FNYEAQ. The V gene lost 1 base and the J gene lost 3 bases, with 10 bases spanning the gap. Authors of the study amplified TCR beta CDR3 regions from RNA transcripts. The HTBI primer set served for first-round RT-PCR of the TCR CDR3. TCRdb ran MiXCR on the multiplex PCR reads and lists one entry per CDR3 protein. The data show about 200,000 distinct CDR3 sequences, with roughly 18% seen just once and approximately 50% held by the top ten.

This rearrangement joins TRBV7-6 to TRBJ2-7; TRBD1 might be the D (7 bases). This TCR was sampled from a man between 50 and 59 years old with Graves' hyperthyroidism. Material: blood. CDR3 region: CASSLGQGGYEQYF. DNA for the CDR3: TGTGCCAGCAGCTTAGGCCAGGGGGGCTACGAGCAGTACTTC. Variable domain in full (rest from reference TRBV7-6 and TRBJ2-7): GAGVSQSPRYKVTKRGQDVALRCDPISGHVSLYWYRQALGQGPEFLTYFNYEAQQDKSGLPNDRFSAERPEGSISTLTIQRTEQRDSAMYRCASSLGQGGYEQYFGPGTRLTVT.